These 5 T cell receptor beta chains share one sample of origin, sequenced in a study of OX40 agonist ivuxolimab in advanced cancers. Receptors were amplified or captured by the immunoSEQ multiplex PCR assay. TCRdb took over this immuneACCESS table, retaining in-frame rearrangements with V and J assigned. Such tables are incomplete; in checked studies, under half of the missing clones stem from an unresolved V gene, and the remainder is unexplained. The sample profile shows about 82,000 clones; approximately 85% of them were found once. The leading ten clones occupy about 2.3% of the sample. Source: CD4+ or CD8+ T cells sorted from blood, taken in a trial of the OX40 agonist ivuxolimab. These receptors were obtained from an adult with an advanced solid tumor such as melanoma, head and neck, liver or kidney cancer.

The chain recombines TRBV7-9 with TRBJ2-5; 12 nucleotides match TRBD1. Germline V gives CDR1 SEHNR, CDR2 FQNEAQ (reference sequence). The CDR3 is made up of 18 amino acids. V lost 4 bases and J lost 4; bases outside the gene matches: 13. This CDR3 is CASSYNAGQGAYVETQYF. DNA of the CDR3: TGTGCCAGCAGCTACAACGCGGGACAGGGGGCGTATGTAGAGACCCAGTACTTC.

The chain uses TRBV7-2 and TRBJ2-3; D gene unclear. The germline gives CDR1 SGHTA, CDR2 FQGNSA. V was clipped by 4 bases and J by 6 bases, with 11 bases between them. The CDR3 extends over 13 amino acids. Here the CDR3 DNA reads TGTGCCAGCAGCTATGGTCCATGGGATACGCAGTATTTT. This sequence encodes CASSYGPWDTQYF.

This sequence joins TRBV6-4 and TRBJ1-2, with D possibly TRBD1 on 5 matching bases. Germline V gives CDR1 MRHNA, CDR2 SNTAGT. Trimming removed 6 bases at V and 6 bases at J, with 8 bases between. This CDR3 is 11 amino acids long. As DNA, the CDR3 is TGTGCCAGCAGGGAAGGGGATGGCTACACCTTC. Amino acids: CASREGDGYTF.

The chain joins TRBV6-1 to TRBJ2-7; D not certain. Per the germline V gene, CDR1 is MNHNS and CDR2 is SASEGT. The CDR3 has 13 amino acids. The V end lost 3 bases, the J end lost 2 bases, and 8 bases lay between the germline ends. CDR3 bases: TGTGCCAGCAGTGACTACCAGGCCTACGAGCAGTACTTC. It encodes CASSDYQAYEQYF.

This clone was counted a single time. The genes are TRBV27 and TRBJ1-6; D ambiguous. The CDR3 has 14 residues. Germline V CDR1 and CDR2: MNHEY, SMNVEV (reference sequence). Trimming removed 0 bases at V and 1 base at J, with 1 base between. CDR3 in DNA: TGTGCCAGCAGTTTATCGTCCTATAATTCACCCCTCCACTTT. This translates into CASSLSSYNSPLHF.